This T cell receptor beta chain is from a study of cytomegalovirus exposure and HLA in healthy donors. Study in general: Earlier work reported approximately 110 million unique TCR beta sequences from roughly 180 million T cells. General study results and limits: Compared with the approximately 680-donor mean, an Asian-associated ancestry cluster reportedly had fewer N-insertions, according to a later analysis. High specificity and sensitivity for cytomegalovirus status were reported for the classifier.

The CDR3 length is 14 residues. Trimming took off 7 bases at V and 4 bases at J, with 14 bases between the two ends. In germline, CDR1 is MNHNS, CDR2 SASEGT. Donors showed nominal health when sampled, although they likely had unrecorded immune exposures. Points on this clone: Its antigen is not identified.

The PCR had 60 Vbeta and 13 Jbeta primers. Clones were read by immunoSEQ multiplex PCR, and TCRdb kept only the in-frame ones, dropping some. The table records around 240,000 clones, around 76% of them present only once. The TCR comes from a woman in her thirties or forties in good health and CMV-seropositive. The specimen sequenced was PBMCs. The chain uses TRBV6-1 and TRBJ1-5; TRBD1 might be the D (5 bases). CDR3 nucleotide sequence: TGTGCCAGCATCCGGGACTCCCGGAATCAGCCCCAGCATTTT. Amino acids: CASIRDSRNQPQHF.